Below, one T cell receptor (beta chain) is given with its context. The target antigen is unknown. Described time point: pretreatment peripheral blood. For each patient, 1 to 8 samples were obtained, pretreatment and on-treatment. Method: immunoSEQ multiplex PCR; TCRdb's copy keeps in-frame clones and lacks some. The repertoire holds tens of thousands of clones, over 80% seen once, with 6.5% to 8% in the top ten. The source of the sample is a study of PD-L1 blockade in urothelial cancer. Study-level information: Analyzed time points were 3 weeks (second dose) and 6 weeks after therapy began. Blood samples had a median of around 150,000 T cells.

Losses at the gene ends were 5 bases for V and 4 bases for J; bases not matched to a gene: 7. The CDR3 covers 15 residues. Germline-derived CDR1 and CDR2 are MDHEN and SYDVKM. Study-wide results and caveats: When pretreatment blood TCR clonality was below the median, it predicted better survival.

This chain joins TRBV28 and TRBJ2-1, with 8 nucleotides matching TRBD2. The specimen comprised PBMCs, sampled around atezolizumab (anti-PD-L1) treatment. This clonotype originated in a middle-aged man with urothelial cancer. The CDR3 spells CASSLGTSGYNEQFF. The CDR3 DNA reads TGTGCCAGCAGTCTAGGCACTAGCGGATACAATGAGCAGTTCTTC.